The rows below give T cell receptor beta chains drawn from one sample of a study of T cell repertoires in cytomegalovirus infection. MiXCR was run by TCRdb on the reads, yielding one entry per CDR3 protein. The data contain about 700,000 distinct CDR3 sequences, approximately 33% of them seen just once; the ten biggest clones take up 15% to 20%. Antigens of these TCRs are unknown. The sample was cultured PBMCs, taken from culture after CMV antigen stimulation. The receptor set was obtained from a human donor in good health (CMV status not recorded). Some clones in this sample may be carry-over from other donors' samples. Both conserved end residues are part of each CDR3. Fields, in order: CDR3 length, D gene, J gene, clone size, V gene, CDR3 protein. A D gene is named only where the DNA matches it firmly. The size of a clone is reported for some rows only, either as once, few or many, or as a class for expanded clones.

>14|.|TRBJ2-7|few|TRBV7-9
CASSLFEGAYEQYF
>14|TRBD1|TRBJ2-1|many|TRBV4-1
CASSQEGTGRTQFF
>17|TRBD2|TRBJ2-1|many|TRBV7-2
CASSLRDTAGGRNEQFF
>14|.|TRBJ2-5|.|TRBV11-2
CASSLDPWLETQYF
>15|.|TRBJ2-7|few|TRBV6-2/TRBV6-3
CASSPVLGGPYEQYF
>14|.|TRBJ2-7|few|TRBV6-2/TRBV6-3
CASSYVQISYEQYF
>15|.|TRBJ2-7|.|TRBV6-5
CASSYSRVMPYEQYF
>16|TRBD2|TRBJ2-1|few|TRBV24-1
CATSDGLAGGMDEQFF
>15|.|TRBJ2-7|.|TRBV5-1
CASSLVGAAPNEQYF
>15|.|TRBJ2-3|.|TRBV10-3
CATGAGSISTDTQYF
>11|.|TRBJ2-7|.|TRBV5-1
CASRSVDEQYF
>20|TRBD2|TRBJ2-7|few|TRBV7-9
CASSLAQGLAGGRKVYEQYF
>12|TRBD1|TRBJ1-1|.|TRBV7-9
CASSFLRGRAFF
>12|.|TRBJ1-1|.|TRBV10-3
CAINVGTTEAFF
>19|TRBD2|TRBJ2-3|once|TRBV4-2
CASSQDGGGGLADTDTQYF
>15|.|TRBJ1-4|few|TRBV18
CASSPSARNNEKLFF
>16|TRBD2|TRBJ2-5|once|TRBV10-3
CAISEPVAGVFQTQYF
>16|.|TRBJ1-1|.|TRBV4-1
CASSQAGYSGGTEAFF
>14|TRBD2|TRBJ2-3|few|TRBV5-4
CASSSSGGVDTQYF
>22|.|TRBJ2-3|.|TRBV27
CASSLSRAPPRGLYPEGDTQYF
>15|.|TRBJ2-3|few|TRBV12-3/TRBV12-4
CASSLRAADTDTQYF
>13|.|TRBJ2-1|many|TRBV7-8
CASSSVGYNEQFF
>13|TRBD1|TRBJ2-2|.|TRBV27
CASSLYRGWELFF
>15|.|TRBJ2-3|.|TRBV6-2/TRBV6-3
CASTPRERITDTQYF
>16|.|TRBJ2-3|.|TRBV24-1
CATSDSGLAGTDTQYF